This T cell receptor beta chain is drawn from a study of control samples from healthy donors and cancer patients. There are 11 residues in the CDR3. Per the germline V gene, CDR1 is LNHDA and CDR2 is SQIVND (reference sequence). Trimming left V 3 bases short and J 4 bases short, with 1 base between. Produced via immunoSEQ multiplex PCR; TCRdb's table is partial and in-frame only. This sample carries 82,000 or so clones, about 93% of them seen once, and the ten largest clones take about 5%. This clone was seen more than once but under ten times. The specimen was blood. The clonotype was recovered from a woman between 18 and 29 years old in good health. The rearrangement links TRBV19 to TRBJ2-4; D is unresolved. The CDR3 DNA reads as TGTGCCAGTAGTATGAAAAACATTCAGTACTTC. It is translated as CASSMKNIQYF.